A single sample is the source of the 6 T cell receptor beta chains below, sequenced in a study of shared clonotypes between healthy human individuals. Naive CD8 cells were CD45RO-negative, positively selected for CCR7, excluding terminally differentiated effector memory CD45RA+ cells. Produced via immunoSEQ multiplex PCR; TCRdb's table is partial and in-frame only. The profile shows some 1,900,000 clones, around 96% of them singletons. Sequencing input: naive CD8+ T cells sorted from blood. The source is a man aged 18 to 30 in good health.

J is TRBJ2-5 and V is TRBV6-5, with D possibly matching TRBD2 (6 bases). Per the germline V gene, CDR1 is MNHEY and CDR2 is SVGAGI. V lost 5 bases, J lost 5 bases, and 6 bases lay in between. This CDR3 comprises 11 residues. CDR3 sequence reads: CASSGGETQYF. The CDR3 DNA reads TGTGCCAGCAGTGGAGGGGAGACCCAGTACTTC.

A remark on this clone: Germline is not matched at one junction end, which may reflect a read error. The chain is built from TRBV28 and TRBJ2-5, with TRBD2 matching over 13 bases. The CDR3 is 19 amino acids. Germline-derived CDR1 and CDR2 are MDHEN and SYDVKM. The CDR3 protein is CASSQLGLAGAVPQGTQYF. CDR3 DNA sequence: TGTGCCAGCAGCCAACTTGGACTAGCGGGGGCCGTACCCCAAGGGACCCAGTACTTC.

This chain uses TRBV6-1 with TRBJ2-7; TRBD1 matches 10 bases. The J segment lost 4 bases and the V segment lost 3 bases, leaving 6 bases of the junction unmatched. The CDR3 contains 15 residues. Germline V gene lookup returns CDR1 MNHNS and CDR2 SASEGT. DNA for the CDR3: TGTGCCAGCAGTGAGGGACAGGGGCTAGTTTACGAGCAGTACTTC. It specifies CASSEGQGLVYEQYF.

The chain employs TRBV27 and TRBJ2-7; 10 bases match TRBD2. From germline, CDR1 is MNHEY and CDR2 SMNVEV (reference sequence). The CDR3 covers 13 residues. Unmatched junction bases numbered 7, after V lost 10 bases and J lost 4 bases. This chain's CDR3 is CATSGGARYEQYF. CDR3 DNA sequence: TGTGCCACCAGCGGGGGGGCCCGGTACGAGCAGTACTTC.

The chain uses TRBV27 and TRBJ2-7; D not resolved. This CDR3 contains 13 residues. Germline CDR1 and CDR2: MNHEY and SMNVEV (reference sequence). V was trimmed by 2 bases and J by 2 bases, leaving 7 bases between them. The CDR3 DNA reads TGTGCCAGCAGTTTAGACGGTGCCTACGAGCAGTACTTC. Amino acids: CASSLDGAYEQYF.

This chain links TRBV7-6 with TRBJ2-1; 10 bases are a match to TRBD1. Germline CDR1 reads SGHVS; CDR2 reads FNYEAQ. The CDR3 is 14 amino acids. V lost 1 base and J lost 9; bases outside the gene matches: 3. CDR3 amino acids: CASSLVTGGCEQFF. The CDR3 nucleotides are TGTGCCAGCAGCTTAGTGACAGGGGGCTGTGAGCAGTTCTTC.